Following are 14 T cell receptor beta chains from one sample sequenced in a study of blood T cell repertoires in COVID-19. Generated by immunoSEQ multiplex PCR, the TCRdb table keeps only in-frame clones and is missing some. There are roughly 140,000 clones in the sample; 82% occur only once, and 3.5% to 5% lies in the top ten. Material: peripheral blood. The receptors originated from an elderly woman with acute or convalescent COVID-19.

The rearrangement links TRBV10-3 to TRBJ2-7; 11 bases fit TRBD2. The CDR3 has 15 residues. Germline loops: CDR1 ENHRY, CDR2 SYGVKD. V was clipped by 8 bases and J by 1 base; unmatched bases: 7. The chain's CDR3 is CAIGQLAGVSYEQYF. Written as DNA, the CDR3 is TGTGCCATCGGCCAACTAGCGGGAGTTTCCTACGAGCAGTACTTC.

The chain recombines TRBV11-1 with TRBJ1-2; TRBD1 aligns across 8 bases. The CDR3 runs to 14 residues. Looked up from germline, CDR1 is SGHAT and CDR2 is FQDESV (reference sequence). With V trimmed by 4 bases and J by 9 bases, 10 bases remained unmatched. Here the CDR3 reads CASSYGTDRGSYTF. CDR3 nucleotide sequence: TGTGCCAGCAGCTACGGAACCGACAGGGGTAGCTACACCTTC. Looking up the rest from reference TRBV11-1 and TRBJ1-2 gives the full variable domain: EAEVAQSPRYKITEKSQAVAFWCDPISGHATLYWYRQILGQGPELLVQFQDESVVDDSQLPKDRFSAERLKGVDSTLKIQPAELGDSAMYLCASSYGTDRGSYTFGSGTRLTVV.

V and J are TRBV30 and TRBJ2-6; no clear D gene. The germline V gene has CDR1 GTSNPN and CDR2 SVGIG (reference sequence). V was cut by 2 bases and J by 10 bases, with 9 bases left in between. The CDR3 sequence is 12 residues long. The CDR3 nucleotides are TGTGCCTGGAGTATTGGCTTTAACGTCCTGACTTTC. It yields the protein CAWSIGFNVLTF.

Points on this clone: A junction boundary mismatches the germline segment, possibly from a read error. CDR3 in DNA: TGCAGCGCACTAAGGGAGACCGAAGAGATCCAGTACTTC. Protein sequence: CSALRETEEIQYF. This chain joins TRBV29-1 and TRBJ2-5; D is possibly TRBD2 (5 bases). The germline gives CDR1 SQVTM, CDR2 ANQGSEA. The CDR3 is 13 amino acids.

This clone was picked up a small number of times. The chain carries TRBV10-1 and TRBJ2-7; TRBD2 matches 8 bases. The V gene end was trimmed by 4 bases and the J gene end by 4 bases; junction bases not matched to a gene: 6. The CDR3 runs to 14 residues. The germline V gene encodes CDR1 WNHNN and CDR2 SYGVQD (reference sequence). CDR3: CASSGSGRTYEQYF. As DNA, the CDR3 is TGCGCCAGCAGTGGCAGCGGGAGAACGTACGAGCAGTACTTC.

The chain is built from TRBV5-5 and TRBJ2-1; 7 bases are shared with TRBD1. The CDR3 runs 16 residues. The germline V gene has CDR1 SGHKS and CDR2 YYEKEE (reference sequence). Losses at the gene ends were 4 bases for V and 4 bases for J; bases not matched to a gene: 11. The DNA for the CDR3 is TGTGCCAGCAGCAAAACGCCGGGACAGACGTACAATGAGCAGTTCTTC. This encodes CASSKTPGQTYNEQFF.

For the CDR3, the DNA is TGTGCCAGCAGCTTGACAGGGTTCGAGCAGTACTTC. As protein: CASSLTGFEQYF. The rearrangement joins TRBV5-5 to TRBJ2-7; TRBD1 is a possible D gene (6 bases). V shed 1 base and J shed 6 bases, with 8 bases lying between them. The CDR3 is 12 residues long. Germline values: CDR1 SGHKS, CDR2 YYEKEE (reference sequence). The full variable domain, with the rest looked up from reference TRBV5-5 and TRBJ2-7, is DAGVTQSPTHLIKTRGQQVTLRCSPISGHKSVSWYQQVLGQGPQFIFQYYEKEERGRGNFPDRFSARQFPNYSSELNVNALLLGDSALYLCASSLTGFEQYFGPGTRLTVT.

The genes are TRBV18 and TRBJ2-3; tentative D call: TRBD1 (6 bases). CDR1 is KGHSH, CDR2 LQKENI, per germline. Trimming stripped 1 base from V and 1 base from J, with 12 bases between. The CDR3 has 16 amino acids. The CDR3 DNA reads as TGTGCCAGCTCACCACAGTCAGGGGCCGGCACAGATACGCAGTATTTT. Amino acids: CASSPQSGAGTDTQYF.

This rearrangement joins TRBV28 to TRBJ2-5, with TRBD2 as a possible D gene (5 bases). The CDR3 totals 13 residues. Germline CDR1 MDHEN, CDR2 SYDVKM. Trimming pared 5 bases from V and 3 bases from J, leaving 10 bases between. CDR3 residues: CASSRGQKETQYF. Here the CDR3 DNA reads TGTGCCAGCAGTCGAGGGCAGAAAGAGACCCAGTACTTC. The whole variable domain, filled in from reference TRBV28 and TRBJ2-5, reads DVKVTQSSRYLVKRTGEKVFLECVQDMDHENMFWYRQDPGLGLRLIYFSYDVKMKEKGDIPEGYSVSREKKERFSLILESASTNQTSMYLCASSRGQKETQYFGPGTRLLVL.

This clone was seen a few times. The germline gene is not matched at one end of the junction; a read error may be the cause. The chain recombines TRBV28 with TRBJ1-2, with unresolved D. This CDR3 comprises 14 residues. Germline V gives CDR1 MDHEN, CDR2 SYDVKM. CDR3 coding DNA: TGTGCCAGCAGTTGGCGTGGATCCGGGTCAACGATGGCCTTC. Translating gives CASSWRGSGSTMAF.

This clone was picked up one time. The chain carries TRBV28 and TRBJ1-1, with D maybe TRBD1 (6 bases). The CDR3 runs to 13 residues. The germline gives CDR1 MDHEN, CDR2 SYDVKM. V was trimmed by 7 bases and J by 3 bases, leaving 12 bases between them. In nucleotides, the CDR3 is TGTGCCAGCAAAAACCCAGGGGACACTGAAGCTTTCTTT. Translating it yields CASKNPGDTEAFF.

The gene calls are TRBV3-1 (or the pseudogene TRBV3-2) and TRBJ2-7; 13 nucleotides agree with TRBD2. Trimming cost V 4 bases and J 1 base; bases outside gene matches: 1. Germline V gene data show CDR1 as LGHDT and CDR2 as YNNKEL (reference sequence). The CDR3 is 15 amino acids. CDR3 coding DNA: TGTGCCAGCAGCCTGGGACTAGCGGGGTCCTACGAGCAGTACTTC. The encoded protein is CASSLGLAGSYEQYF.

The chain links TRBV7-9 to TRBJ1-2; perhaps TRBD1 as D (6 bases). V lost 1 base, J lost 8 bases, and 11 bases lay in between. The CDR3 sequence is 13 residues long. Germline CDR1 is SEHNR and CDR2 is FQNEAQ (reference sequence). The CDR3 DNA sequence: TGTGCCAGCAGCTTAGTGGGGGCATTCGGCTACACCTTC. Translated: CASSLVGAFGYTF.

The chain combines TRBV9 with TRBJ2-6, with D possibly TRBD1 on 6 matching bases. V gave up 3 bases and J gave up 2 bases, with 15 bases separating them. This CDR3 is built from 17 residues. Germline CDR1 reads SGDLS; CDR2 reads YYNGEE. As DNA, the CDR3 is TGTGCCAGCAGCGCCCAGGGGTCGCCCCCTGGGGCCAACGTCCTGACTTTC. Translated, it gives CASSAQGSPPGANVLTF.